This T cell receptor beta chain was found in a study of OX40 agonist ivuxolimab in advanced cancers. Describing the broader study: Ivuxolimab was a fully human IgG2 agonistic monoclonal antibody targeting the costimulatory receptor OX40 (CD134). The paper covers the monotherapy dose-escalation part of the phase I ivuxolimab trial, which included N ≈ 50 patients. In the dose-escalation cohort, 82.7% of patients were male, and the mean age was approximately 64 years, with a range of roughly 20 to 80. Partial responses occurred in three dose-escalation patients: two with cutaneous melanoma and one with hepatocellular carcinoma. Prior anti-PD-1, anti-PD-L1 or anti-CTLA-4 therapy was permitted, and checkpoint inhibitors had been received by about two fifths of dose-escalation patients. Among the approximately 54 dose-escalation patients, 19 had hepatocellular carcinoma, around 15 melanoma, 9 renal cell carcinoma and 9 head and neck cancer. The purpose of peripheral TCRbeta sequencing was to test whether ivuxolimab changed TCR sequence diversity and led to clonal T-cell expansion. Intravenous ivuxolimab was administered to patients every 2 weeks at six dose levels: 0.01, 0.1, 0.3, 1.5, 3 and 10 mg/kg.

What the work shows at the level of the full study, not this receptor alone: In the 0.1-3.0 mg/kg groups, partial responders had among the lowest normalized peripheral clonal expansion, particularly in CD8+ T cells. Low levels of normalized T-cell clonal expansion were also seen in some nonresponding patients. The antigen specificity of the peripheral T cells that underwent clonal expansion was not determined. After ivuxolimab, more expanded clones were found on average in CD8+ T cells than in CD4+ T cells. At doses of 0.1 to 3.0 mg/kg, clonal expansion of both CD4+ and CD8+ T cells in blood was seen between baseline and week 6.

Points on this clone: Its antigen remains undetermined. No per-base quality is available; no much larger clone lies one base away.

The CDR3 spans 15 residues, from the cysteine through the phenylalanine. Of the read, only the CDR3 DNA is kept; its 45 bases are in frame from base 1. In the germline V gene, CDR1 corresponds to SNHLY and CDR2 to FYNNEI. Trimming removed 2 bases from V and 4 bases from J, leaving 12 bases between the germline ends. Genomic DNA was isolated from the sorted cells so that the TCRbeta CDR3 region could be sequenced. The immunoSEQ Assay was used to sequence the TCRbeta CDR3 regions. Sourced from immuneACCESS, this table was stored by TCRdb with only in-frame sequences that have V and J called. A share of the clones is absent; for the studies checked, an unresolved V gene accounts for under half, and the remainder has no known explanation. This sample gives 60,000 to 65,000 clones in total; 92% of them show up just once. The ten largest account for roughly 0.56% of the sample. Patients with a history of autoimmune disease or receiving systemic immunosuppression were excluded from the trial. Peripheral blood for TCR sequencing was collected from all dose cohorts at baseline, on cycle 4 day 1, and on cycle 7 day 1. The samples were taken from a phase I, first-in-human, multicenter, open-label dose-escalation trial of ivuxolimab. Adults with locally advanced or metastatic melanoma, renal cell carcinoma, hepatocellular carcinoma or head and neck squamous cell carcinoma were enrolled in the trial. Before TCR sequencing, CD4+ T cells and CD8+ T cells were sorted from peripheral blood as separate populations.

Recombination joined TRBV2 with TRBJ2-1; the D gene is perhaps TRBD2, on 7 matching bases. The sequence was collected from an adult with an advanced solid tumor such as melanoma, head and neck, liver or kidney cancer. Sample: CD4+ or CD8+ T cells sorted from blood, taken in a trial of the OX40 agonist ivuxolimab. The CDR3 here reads CASSEREGGYNEQFF. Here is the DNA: TGTGCCAGCAGTGAAAGGGAGGGGGGATACAATGAGCAGTTCTTC.